The clone carrying this T cell receptor (beta chain) appeared many times. The antigen remains unidentified. The read ends 3 residues shy of where the CDR3 ends; the end is completed using the germline J gene. This record comes from a study of T cell clonality in common variable immunodeficiency. Study-wide results and caveats: CVID subjects shared fewer TCRbeta clones than healthy controls did. Compared with healthy controls, CVID subjects showed increased TCRbeta clonality, mostly in about a third.

Looked up from germline, CDR1 is SEHNR and CDR2 is FQNEAQ (reference sequence). V gave up 6 bases and J gave up 6 bases; unmatched junction bases: 9. The CDR3 extends over 15 amino acids. Libraries were prepared by immunoSEQ multiplex PCR; TCRdb keeps only in-frame clonotypes and omits some of them. This sample carries about 37,000 clones and no singletons, and approximately 1% goes to the top ten. The V and J genes are TRBV7-9 and TRBJ2-2; 8 positions match TRBD2. Sequenced material: peripheral blood mononuclear cells. This clonotype was sampled from a person between 18 and 75 years old in good health. The CDR3 DNA, read in part, is TGTGCCAGCAGGTCCCGTAGCGGGGAGGCCGGGGAG. Protein sequence: CASRSRSGEAGE. The entire CDR3 is CASRSRSGEAGELFF.